This entry describes one T cell receptor (beta chain). This clonotype appeared a few times. Its cognate antigen has yet to be identified. Base quality data are lacking; no much larger clone is found one base away. The sample originates from a study of T-cell reconstitution after alpha-beta-depleted transplantation in children (dated by TCRdb to about 2016). Study-wide context: The study quantitatively tracked T-cell immune reconstitution after TCRalphabeta/CD19-depleted allogeneic hematopoietic cell transplantation in children using TCR repertoire profiling.

The paper's findings and limits, for the study overall: The frequencies of hyperexpanded clones fell over the following months, and after one year, T-cell counts and TCRbeta diversity were mostly attributed to newly produced T cells. The apparently early alphabetaT-cell count recovery about two months after transplant was reportedly dependent on only several hundred rapidly expanded clones derived from non-depleted graft cells. In some patients, the high TCRbeta diversity seen at day 60 was put down to recipient T cells and intrathymic progenitors that had survived conditioning.

The sample's treatment or condition label is to be understood as: allogeneic hematopoietic cell transplantation with graft depleted of TCRalphabeta T cells and CD19 B cells. The transplant recipients were children given TCRalphabeta/CD19-depleted allogeneic hematopoietic cell grafts. Relative to germline, V is 4 bases shorter and J is 7 bases shorter, with 14 bases between their ends. Per the germline V gene, SGHRS is the CDR1 and YFSETQ is the CDR2. Counted from cysteine to phenylalanine, this CDR3 has 13 amino acids. Only the CDR3 DNA stays, 39 bases, in frame from base 1. The library was generated by PCR. The instrument was an Illumina HiSeq 2500. Molecular barcoding was employed in the preparation of TCR libraries, with unique molecular identifiers being used to normalize TCRbeta repertoire quantification. TCRdb redid the processing of the public reads, applying fastp at Q25 and MiXCR, and retained in-frame beta chains. CDR3 protein sequences are deduplicated, and each keeps its most common genes and DNA. A total of around 490,000 distinct CDR3 sequences appear in this sample, roughly an eighth of them only once. The ten largest clones add up to 12% to 15% of the sample.

The rearrangement combines TRBV5-1 with TRBJ2-5, with the D gene call left open. The receptor was derived from a female patient aged 2-15 years who had a stem cell transplant for aplastic anemia, so the T cells may come from the graft donor. Material: PBMCs, mostly from graft donor cells, obtained 180 days after TCRalphabeta/CD19-depleted stem cell transplant. CDR3 protein: CASSLRATRTQYF. The sequenced DNA is TGCGCCAGCAGCCTCCGGGCTACACGGACCCAGTACTTC.